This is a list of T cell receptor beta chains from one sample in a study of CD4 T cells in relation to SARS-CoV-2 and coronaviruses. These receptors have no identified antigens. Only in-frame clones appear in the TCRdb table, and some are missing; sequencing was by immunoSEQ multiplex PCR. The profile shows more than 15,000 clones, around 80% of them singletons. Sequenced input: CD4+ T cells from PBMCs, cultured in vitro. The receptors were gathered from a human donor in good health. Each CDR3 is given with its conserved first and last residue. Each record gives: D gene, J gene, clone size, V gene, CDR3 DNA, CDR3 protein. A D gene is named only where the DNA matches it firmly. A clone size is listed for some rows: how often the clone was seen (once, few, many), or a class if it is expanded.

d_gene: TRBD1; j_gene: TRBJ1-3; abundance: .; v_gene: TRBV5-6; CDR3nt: TGTGCCAGCAGCTTGGGGACAGGGGCCGGAAACACCATATATTTT; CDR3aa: CASSLGTGAGNTIYF
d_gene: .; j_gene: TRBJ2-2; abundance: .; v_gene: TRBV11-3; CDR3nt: TGTGCCAGCCGGCGGAACACCGGGGAGCTGTTTTTT; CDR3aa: CASRRNTGELFF
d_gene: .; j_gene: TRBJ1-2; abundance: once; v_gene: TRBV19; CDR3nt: TGTGCCAGGAAAAATCCCTATGGCTACACCTTC; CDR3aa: CARKNPYGYTF
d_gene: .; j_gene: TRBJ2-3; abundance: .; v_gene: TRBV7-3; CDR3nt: TGTGCCAGCAGCTTAACGGGACCGGGAAGCACAGATACGCAGTATTTT; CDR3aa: CASSLTGPGSTDTQYF
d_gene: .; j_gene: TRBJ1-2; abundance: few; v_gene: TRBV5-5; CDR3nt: TGTGCCAGCAGCCTGGTGACCGGAGCTAACTATGGCTACACCTTC; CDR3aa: CASSLVTGANYGYTF
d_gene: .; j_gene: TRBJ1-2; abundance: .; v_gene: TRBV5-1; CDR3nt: TGCGCCAGCAGCATCTCCGGGCAATATGGCTACACCTTC; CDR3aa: CASSISGQYGYTF
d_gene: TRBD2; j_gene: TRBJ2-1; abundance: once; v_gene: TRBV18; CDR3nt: TGTGCCAGCTCACCACCCCAGACTAGCGGGACCCGCTACAATGAGCAGTTCTTC; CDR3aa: CASSPPQTSGTRYNEQFF
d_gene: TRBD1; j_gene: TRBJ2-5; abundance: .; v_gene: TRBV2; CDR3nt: TGTGCCAGCAGTGGGACAGGGAAAGAGACCCAGTACTTC; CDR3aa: CASSGTGKETQYF
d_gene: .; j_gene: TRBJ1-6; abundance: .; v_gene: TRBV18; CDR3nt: TGTGCCAGCTCACCATATTCTATAGAGGTGGCCCAGGGGCCAGCCCTCCACTTT; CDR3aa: CASSPYSIEVAQGPALHF
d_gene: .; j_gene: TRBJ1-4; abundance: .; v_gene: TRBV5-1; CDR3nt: TGCGCCAGCAGCCAAGCCCCCCAGGGAAATAATGAAAAACTGTTTTTT; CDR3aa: CASSQAPQGNNEKLFF
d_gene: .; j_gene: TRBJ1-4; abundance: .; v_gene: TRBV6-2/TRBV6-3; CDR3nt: TGTGCCAGCAGTTACTACAGGGCCACAACTAATGAAAAACTGTTTTTT; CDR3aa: CASSYYRATTNEKLFF